Sequencing of this T cell receptor beta chain was carried out in a study of cytomegalovirus exposure and HLA in healthy donors. CDR3 length equals 20 residues. Germline V CDR1 and CDR2: MNHEY, SMNVEV (reference sequence). With V trimmed by 0 bases and J by 0 bases, 9 bases remained unmatched. PCR was performed using 60 Vbeta and 13 Jbeta primers. TCRdb's copy holds only in-frame clones and misses some; the assay was immunoSEQ multiplex PCR. The sample lists more than 150,000 clones, 76% occurring once. This clone has more than one count but fewer than ten. The rearrangement joins TRBV27 to TRBJ2-2; 11 positions agree with TRBD2. This receptor was identified in a man between 18 and 35 years old in good health and CMV-seronegative. Source material: PBMCs. DNA of the CDR3: TGTGCCAGCAGTTTATCGATTCCTAGCGGGAGGATCGCGAACACCGGGGAGCTGTTTTTT. Translated, it gives CASSLSIPSGRIANTGELFF.